The 31 T cell receptor beta chains given below trace back to one sample, sequenced in a study of shared clonotypes between healthy human individuals (dated by TCRdb to between 2020 and 2021). Receptor amplification or capture employed the immunoSEQ multiplex PCR assay. As stored in TCRdb, this immuneACCESS dataset retains in-frame rearrangements with V and J assigned. A fraction of the clones does not appear; measured against another copy, unresolved V genes explain less than half of the discrepancy, and the remainder lacks a known reason. Counted in this sample were 2 million or so clones; less than 95% of them appeared once. The ten largest clones represent roughly 1% of the sample. CD8 naive samples consisted of CD45RO-negative cells that were positively selected for CCR7, yielding a CD45RA+CCR7+ population without TemRA cells. The specimen was naive CD8+ T cells sorted from blood. This sample's cell subset or site label indicates: CD45RA+CCR7+. These receptors all come from a man between 18 and 35 years old in good health.

V and J are TRBV27 and TRBJ1-2, with a possible D match to TRBD1 (5 bases). Germline CDR1 MNHEY, CDR2 SMNVEV (reference sequence). Between the trimmed V and J ends, which lost 10 bases and 5 bases, there was a span of 20 bases. The CDR3 runs to 14 residues. The CDR3 DNA sequence: TGTGCCACCTACCTCCCAGGGTCCTGGTATGGCTACACCTTC. Its protein is CATYLPGSWYGYTF.

The chain employs TRBV11-2 and TRBJ2-1; 15 nucleotides align to TRBD2. Trimming at V came to 5 bases and at J to 0 bases, leaving 8 bases not matched to a gene. This CDR3 contains 19 residues. Germline V gene data show CDR1 as SGHAT and CDR2 as FQNNGV. The CDR3 bases are TGTGCCAGCAGCCCTGGACTAGCGGGAGGGCGACACTCCTACAATGAGCAGTTCTTC. Translation gives CASSPGLAGGRHSYNEQFF.

The chain links TRBV12-5 to TRBJ2-7, with 9 bases matching TRBD2. CDR1 LGHNT and CDR2 FRNRAP come from the germline V gene. The V segment lost 0 bases and the J segment 4 bases; nucleotides outside the gene matches: 7. The CDR3 consists of 16 residues. CDR3 bases: TGTGCTAGTGGTTTGGTCACGTCTAGCGGGGCATACGAGCAGTACTTC. Translated, it gives CASGLVTSSGAYEQYF. The full variable domain, its missing parts supplied by reference TRBV12-5 and TRBJ2-7, is DARVTQTPRHKVTEMGQEVTMRCQPILGHNTVFWYRQTMMQGLELLAYFRNRAPLDDSGMPKDRFSAEMPDATLATLKIQPSEPRDSAVYFCASGLVTSSGAYEQYFGPGTRLTVT.

The genes are TRBV27 and TRBJ1-1, with D unclear. The CDR3 spans 13 residues. Germline V gives CDR1 MNHEY, CDR2 SMNVEV (reference sequence). The V end was cut by 2 bases, the J end by 10 bases, with 14 bases between. CDR3 in DNA: TGTGCCAGCAGTTTAGTGTCCGTCTTTGGAGCTTTCTTT. Translating gives CASSLVSVFGAFF.

The V call is TRBV9, the J call TRBJ2-1; 7 bases agree with TRBD2. V gave up 4 bases and J gave up 5 bases; unmatched junction bases: 6. The CDR3 spans 14 residues. Germline CDR1 is SGDLS and CDR2 is YYNGEE. The CDR3 region has the DNA TGTGCCAGCAGCAGACCCGGGACTAACAATGAGCAGTTCTTC. It is translated as CASSRPGTNNEQFF.

Points on this clone: Additional DNA sequences in this sample encode the identical CDR3. The chain joins TRBV5-4 to TRBJ2-7; tentatively, D is TRBD2 (5 bases). In germline, CDR1 is SGHNT, CDR2 YYREEE (reference sequence). This CDR3 has 13 amino acids. Deletions cut 0 bases from V and 6 bases from J, with 10 bases between. CDR3 amino acids: CASSLEPGSEQYF. DNA for the CDR3: TGTGCCAGCAGCTTGGAACCGGGAAGCGAGCAGTACTTC.

V is TRBV7-9 and J is TRBJ2-3; no firm D call. Looked up from germline, CDR1 is SEHNR and CDR2 is FQNEAQ (reference sequence). This CDR3 is 15 amino acids long. Trimming pared 2 bases from V and 2 bases from J, leaving 11 bases between. In nucleotides, the CDR3 is TGTGCCAGCAGCTTATCTGCAGGTAACACAGATACGCAGTATTTT. Translating gives CASSLSAGNTDTQYF.

This clone was recorded only once. Different DNA sequences within this sample yield the same CDR3. The rearrangement uses TRBV5-1 and TRBJ2-3, with D uncertain. Germline-derived CDR1 and CDR2 are SGHRS and YFSETQ. Trimming removed 0 bases at V and 0 bases at J, with 5 bases between. The CDR3 contains 14 residues. CDR3 sequence (DNA): TGCGCCAGCAGCTTGGGACCGAGCACAGATACGCAGTATTTT. Translation gives CASSLGPSTDTQYF.

V is TRBV2 and J is TRBJ2-7; D might be TRBD2 (6 bases). The CDR3 runs 15 residues. V was trimmed by 6 bases and J by 0 bases, leaving 15 bases between them. CDR1 and CDR2 (germline): SNHLY, FYNNEI. The CDR3 protein is CASREARGTSYEQYF. In DNA form, the CDR3 reads TGTGCCAGCAGGGAGGCCCGGGGGACCTCCTACGAGCAGTACTTC.

About this clone itself: The same CDR3 also results from other DNA sequences found in this sample. The gene calls are TRBV7-9 and TRBJ2-2; 9 positions agree with TRBD1. The germline V gene encodes CDR1 SEHNR and CDR2 FQNEAQ (reference sequence). This CDR3 is built from 16 residues. The trim removed 2 bases at V and 5 bases at J, leaving 6 bases unmatched. The CDR3: CASSLPGQGGTGELFF. The DNA for the CDR3 is TGTGCCAGCAGCTTACCGGGACAGGGTGGAACCGGGGAGCTGTTTTTT.

The CDR3 region has the DNA TGTGCCAGCAGCTTGGGAGGACAGGGCCTACCCTACGAGCAGTACTTC. Amino acid sequence: CASSLGGQGLPYEQYF. The chain employs TRBV7-9 and TRBJ2-7; 8 positions agree with TRBD1. This CDR3 comprises 16 residues. J gave up 2 bases and V 3 bases, and 9 bases lay outside the gene matches. The germline CDR1 and CDR2 sequences are SEHNR and FQNEAQ (reference sequence).

The chain recombines TRBV11-2 with TRBJ2-3, with TRBD2 as a possible D gene (5 bases). Trimming took 3 bases from V and 1 from J, leaving 5 bases between them. Germline V gene lookup returns CDR1 SGHAT and CDR2 FQNNGV. The CDR3 length is 13 residues. CDR3 region: CASSLRGTDTQYF. CDR3 nucleotides: TGTGCCAGCAGCTTGCGGGGCACAGATACGCAGTATTTT.

The V call is TRBV14, the J call TRBJ1-1; tentatively, D is TRBD1 (6 bases). The germline V and J ends were trimmed by 6 bases and 3 bases, with 14 bases remaining between them. This CDR3 is 14 amino acids long. Germline CDR1 and CDR2: SGHDN and FVKESK. This chain's CDR3 is CASSIYGGYTEAFF. CDR3 in DNA: TGTGCCAGCAGTATCTATGGGGGCTACACTGAAGCTTTCTTT.

The rearrangement links TRBV7-8 to TRBJ2-7, with D possibly TRBD2 on 6 matching bases. Germline lookup yields CDR1 SGHVS and CDR2 FQNEAQ. V lost 7 bases and J 2 bases, leaving 12 bases between the germline ends. The CDR3 spans 13 residues. The CDR3 nucleotides are TGTGCCAGCACCCGGGGGTGGGCCTACGAGCAGTACTTC. It specifies CASTRGWAYEQYF.

Remarks on this clone: The sample holds other DNA sequences that translate to the same CDR3. The chain carries TRBV18 and TRBJ2-7; 10 bases are a match to TRBD1. J was trimmed by 4 bases and V by 4 bases; bases with no gene match: 1. The CDR3 totals 13 residues. Germline CDR1 KGHSH, CDR2 LQKENI. CDR3 in amino acids: CASSLDRGYEQYF. Written as DNA, the CDR3 is TGTGCCAGCTCACTGGACAGGGGGTACGAGCAGTACTTC.

CDR3 region: CASSQEGHQETQYF. In DNA form, the CDR3 reads TGCGCCAGCAGCCAAGAGGGTCACCAAGAGACCCAGTACTTC. The V gene is TRBV4-3, the J gene TRBJ2-5; D call uncertain. CDR1 LGHNA and CDR2 YSLEER come from the germline V gene. The CDR3 consists of 14 residues. With 0 bases removed from V and 0 bases from J, the gap between germline ends came to 5 bases.

This chain connects TRBV7-9 to TRBJ1-6; D gene unclear. The V gene's germline CDR1 is SEHNR and CDR2 FQNEAQ (reference sequence). This CDR3 comprises 15 residues. V lost 1 base, J lost 10 bases, and 14 bases lay in between. In DNA, the CDR3 is TGTGCCAGCAGCTTAGATTCGGCTTTCACCTCACCCCTCCACTTT. Its translation is CASSLDSAFTSPLHF.

V usage is TRBV9 and J usage is TRBJ2-5, with D possibly TRBD2 on 5 matching bases. Germline-derived CDR1 and CDR2 are SGDLS and YYNGEE. Trimming removed 4 bases at V and 1 base at J, with 14 bases between. The CDR3 is made up of 15 amino acids. The CDR3 nucleotides read TGTGCCAGCAGCTTAGAGGGCAGACCCCAAGAGACCCAGTACTTC. This gives the protein CASSLEGRPQETQYF.

CDR3 residues: CASSESGSDTDTQYF. The CDR3, as DNA: TGTGCCAGCAGTGAGAGCGGGAGTGACACAGATACGCAGTATTTT. The chain couples TRBV2 to TRBJ2-3; TRBD2 matches 8 bases. CDR1 is SNHLY, CDR2 FYNNEI, per germline. The J segment lost 2 bases and the V segment lost 3 bases, leaving 4 bases of the junction unmatched. The CDR3 totals 15 residues.

The gene calls are TRBV5-6 and TRBJ2-2, with 9 bases lining up with TRBD2. The CDR3 spans 17 residues. The V gene end was trimmed by 6 bases and the J gene end by 0 bases; junction bases not matched to a gene: 9. Germline loops: CDR1 SGHDT, CDR2 YYEEEE. Here the CDR3 DNA reads TGTGCCAGCACCCTGGCCCTAGCGGGACCGAACACCGGGGAGCTGTTTTTT. This encodes CASTLALAGPNTGELFF. Combining the CDR3 with reference TRBV5-6 and TRBJ2-2 gives the whole variable domain DAGVTQSPTHLIKTRGQQVTLRCSPKSGHDTVSWYQQALGQGPQFIFQYYEEEERQRGNFPDRFSGHQFPNYSSELNVNALLLGDSALYLCASTLALAGPNTGELFFGEGSRLTVL.

This chain connects TRBV7-9 to TRBJ2-7; D could derive from TRBD1 or TRBD2 (9 bases each). Germline V gives CDR1 SEHNR, CDR2 FQNEAQ (reference sequence). V was cut by 5 bases and J by 3 bases, with 23 bases left in between. The CDR3 spans 17 residues. The CDR3 DNA reads TGTGCCAGCAGCCCAGCGGGGGGACAGGGTGGGCACTACGAGCAGTACTTC. Residues: CASSPAGGQGGHYEQYF.

The V gene is TRBV7-8, the J gene TRBJ2-7; D gene ambiguous. V shed 5 bases and J shed 0 bases, with 17 bases lying between them. This CDR3 contains 16 residues. Germline CDR1 and CDR2: SGHVS and FQNEAQ. CDR3 protein: CASSALPTQSSYEQYF. CDR3 coding DNA: TGTGCCAGCAGCGCCCTCCCAACCCAGAGCTCCTACGAGCAGTACTTC.

The V and J genes are TRBV4-1 and TRBJ2-1, with D tentatively TRBD1 or TRBD2 (5 bases each). CDR1 and CDR2 from the germline V gene are MGHRA and YSYEKL. CDR3 size: 13 residues. Between the trimmed V and J ends, which lost 4 bases and 12 bases, there was a span of 16 bases. The CDR3 loop reads CASSPRDAGGQFF. The CDR3 nucleotides are TGCGCCAGCAGCCCCCGGGACGCGGGTGGGCAGTTCTTC.

As for this clone: Other DNA sequences in the same sample also yield this CDR3. This chain links TRBV6-5 with TRBJ2-2; 9 bases are shared with TRBD2. V trimming: 3 bases; J trimming: 7 bases; junction bases outside the gene matches: 0. Germline V gives CDR1 MNHEY, CDR2 SVGAGI. CDR3 length: 13 residues. CDR3 nucleotide sequence: TGTGCCAGCAGTTATAGCGGGGGCGGGGAGCTGTTTTTT. Residues: CASSYSGGGELFF.

This sequence joins TRBV2 and TRBJ2-5; D gene ambiguous. Looked up from germline, CDR1 is SNHLY and CDR2 is FYNNEI. This CDR3 is 15 amino acids long. V lost 7 bases and J 2 bases, leaving 17 bases between the germline ends. The chain's CDR3 is CASTEMVETQETQYF. In DNA form, the CDR3 reads TGTGCCAGCACGGAAATGGTAGAGACTCAAGAGACCCAGTACTTC.

In this sample, this clone turned up once. Additional DNA sequences in this sample encode the identical CDR3. The V call is TRBV6-5, the J call TRBJ2-1; weak D call: TRBD1 (5 bases). CDR3 length equals 15 residues. The germline gives CDR1 MNHEY, CDR2 SVGAGI. V lost 0 bases and J lost 1, with 7 bases in between. CDR3 loop: CASSYSQGSYNEQFF. In DNA, the CDR3 is TGTGCCAGCAGTTACTCGCAGGGTTCCTACAATGAGCAGTTCTTC.

The gene calls are TRBV29-1 and TRBJ2-2; D gene ambiguous. The CDR3 is 13 residues long. V shed 8 bases and J shed 0 bases, with 10 bases lying between them. Germline V gene data show CDR1 as SQVTM and CDR2 as ANQGSEA. The CDR3 DNA is TGCAGCTGCCAGGAGACGAACACCGGGGAGCTGTTTTTT. Its translation is CSCQETNTGELFF.

The chain carries TRBV7-8 and TRBJ2-1, with 9 bases aligning to TRBD2. Per germline, CDR1 SGHVS and CDR2 FQNEAQ. Trimming at V came to 1 base and at J to 7 bases, leaving 5 bases not matched to a gene. This CDR3 has 15 residues. CDR3 sequence: CASSLVREGHNEQFF. CDR3 in DNA: TGTGCCAGCAGCTTAGTGCGGGAGGGTCATAATGAGCAGTTCTTC.

Only one count was recorded for this clone. The chain carries TRBV5-4 and TRBJ2-3; TRBD1 matches 7 bases. V shed 4 bases, J shed 5 bases, and the junction held 7 bases outside the gene matches. The CDR3 covers 14 residues. The germline CDR1 and CDR2 sequences are SGHNT and YYREEE (reference sequence). Here the CDR3 DNA reads TGTGCCAGCAGCCCCGGGACAGTTCGAGATACGCAGTATTTT. Its translation is CASSPGTVRDTQYF.

With regard to this clone: This CDR3 is also generated by other DNA sequences in the sample. The chain is built from TRBV2 and TRBJ2-7, with D unresolved. The V end lost 2 bases, the J end lost 4 bases, and 6 bases lay between the germline ends. This CDR3 comprises 12 residues. Germline V gene data show CDR1 as SNHLY and CDR2 as FYNNEI. CDR3 in amino acids: CASSEWGYEQYF. DNA of the CDR3: TGTGCCAGCAGTGAATGGGGTTACGAGCAGTACTTC.

A single count supports this clone. J is TRBJ2-7 and V is TRBV19; D is uncertain. V was pared by 2 bases and J by 2 bases, with 10 bases between. The CDR3 loop spans 14 amino acids. Per germline, CDR1 LNHDA and CDR2 SQIVND (reference sequence). The CDR3 bases are TGTGCCAGTAGTATACTAGACGGCGCCTACGAGCAGTACTTC. As protein: CASSILDGAYEQYF. The full variable domain, rest sourced from reference TRBV19 and TRBJ2-7, is DGGITQSPKYLFRKEGQNVTLSCEQNLNHDAMYWYRQDPGQGLRLIYYSQIVNDFQKGDIAEGYSVSREKKESFPLTVTSAQKNPTAFYLCASSILDGAYEQYFGPGTRLTVT.